The present entry profiles one TCR beta chain with its context. V trimming: 2 bases; J trimming: 7 bases; junction bases outside the gene matches: 7. Germline CDR1 reads SGHRS; CDR2 reads YFSETQ. This CDR3 spans 15 amino acids. The record originates from a study of T cell changes during pregnancy in multiple sclerosis. Method: immunoSEQ multiplex PCR; TCRdb's copy keeps in-frame clones and lacks some. The data show tens of thousands of clones, 75% to 95% seen once. The chain has TRBV5-1 and TRBJ2-1; 9 nucleotides match TRBD2. Sequences were derived from peripheral blood, sampled after pregnancy. The clonotype originates from a female donor in good health, enrolled as a control in a pregnancy study. Here the CDR3 reads CASSLGSGGGNEQFF. CDR3 in DNA: TGCGCCAGCAGCTTAGGTAGCGGGGGAGGTAATGAGCAGTTCTTC. The whole variable domain, filled in from reference TRBV5-1 and TRBJ2-1, reads KAGVTQTPRYLIKTRGQQVTLSCSPISGHRSVSWYQQTPGQGLQFLFEYFSETQRNKGNFPGRFSGRQFSNSRSEMNVSTLELGDSALYLCASSLGSGGGNEQFFGPGTRLTVL.